The 3 T cell receptor beta chains in this list originate from one sample, sequenced in a study of blood T cell repertoires in COVID-19 (dated by TCRdb to about 2020). Library prep was done by the immunoSEQ multiplex PCR assay. TCRdb limited this immuneACCESS table to in-frame rearrangements with V and J called. A share of clones is missing; checked studies link under half to unresolved V genes, and the rest is unexplained. The sample table shows about 140,000 clones, and 80% to 85% are seen once. The ten largest clones take up roughly 8% of the sample. What was sequenced was peripheral blood. The receptors here all came from a human donor in a cohort sampled during active COVID-19.

The chain employs TRBV9 and TRBJ2-5, with 11 positions matching TRBD2. The CDR3 extends over 16 amino acids. J was trimmed by 6 bases and V by 3 bases; bases with no gene match: 10. Germline values: CDR1 SGDLS, CDR2 YYNGEE. The CDR3 bases are TGTGCCAGCAGCGGGTCGGTAGCGGGGGGGCAGAAGACCCAGTACTTC. It is translated as CASSGSVAGGQKTQYF.

This clone was seen just once. This chain joins TRBV9 and TRBJ1-6; no definite D call. Trimming shortened V by 8 bases and J by 0 bases, and 6 bases separated the two germline ends. Per the germline V gene, CDR1 is SGDLS and CDR2 is YYNGEE. The CDR3 sequence is 13 residues long. Written as DNA, the CDR3 is TGTGCCAGTAGTAGCTCCTATAATTCACCCCTCCACTTT. Translated, it gives CASSSSYNSPLHF.

J is TRBJ2-1 and V is TRBV11-3, with TRBD1 matching 11 bases. Losses at the gene ends were 5 bases for V and 5 bases for J; bases not matched to a gene: 5. Germline V CDR1 and CDR2: SGHNT, YENEEA. This CDR3 comprises 15 residues. CDR3 DNA: TGTGCCAGCAGCCAAGGACAGGGGGCTCACAATGAGCAGTTCTTC. Amino acid sequence: CASSQGQGAHNEQFF.